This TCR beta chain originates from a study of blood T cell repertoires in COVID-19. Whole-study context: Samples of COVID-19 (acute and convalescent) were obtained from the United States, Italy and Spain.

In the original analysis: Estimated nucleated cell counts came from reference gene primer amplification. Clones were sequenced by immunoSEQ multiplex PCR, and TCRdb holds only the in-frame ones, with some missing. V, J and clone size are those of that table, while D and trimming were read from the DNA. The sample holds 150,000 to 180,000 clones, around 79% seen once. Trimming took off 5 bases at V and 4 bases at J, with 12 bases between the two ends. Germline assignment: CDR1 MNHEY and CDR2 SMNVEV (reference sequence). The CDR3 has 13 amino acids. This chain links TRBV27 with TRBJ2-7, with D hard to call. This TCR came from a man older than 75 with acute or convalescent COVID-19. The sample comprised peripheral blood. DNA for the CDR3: TGTGCCAGCAGTACCCCCCTCGGGTACGAGCAGTACTTC. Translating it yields CASSTPLGYEQYF.